This T cell receptor (beta chain) was obtained from a study of shared clonotypes between healthy human individuals. Comments on this clone: Its specificity is unknown. Other DNA sequences in this specimen translate into the identical CDR3.

The CDR3 is 15 residues long. CDR1 and CDR2 from the germline V gene are MNHEY and SMNVEV (reference sequence). V lost 6 bases to trimming and J lost 0 bases, with 12 bases between them. Naivety among CD8 cells was defined by CD45RO negativity and positive CCR7 selection, thereby excluding terminally differentiated effector memory CD45RA+ cells. General study results and limits: Larger estimated richness was generally recorded for naive subsets relative to memory subsets. Tissue TCR repertoires likely differ from these blood-only repertoires.

Measured with immunoSEQ multiplex PCR; TCRdb has only the in-frame clones, and not every one. Here the sample spans approximately 2,200,000 clones, 85% to 95% being singletons. The sequence derives from a man younger than 35 in good health. Some clones in this sample may be carry-over from other donors' samples. Sequencing was done on a sample of naive CD8+ T cells from PBMCs. The rearrangement joins TRBV27 to TRBJ1-5, with D possibly matching TRBD1 (5 bases). CDR3 nucleotides: TGTGCCAGCAGCGATCGGGGGTATAGCAATCAGCCCCAGCATTTT. This translates into CASSDRGYSNQPQHF.